The 10 T cell receptor beta chains reported below all come from one sample, sequenced in a study of cytomegalovirus exposure and HLA in healthy donors (dated by TCRdb to 2017 to 2019). Library creation used the immunoSEQ multiplex PCR assay. For the multiplex PCR, a mixture combining 60 forward primers for TCR Vbeta segments and 13 reverse primers for TCR Jbeta segments was used. What TCRdb holds here is the immuneACCESS table cut down to in-frame rearrangements. Part of the clones is not present; checked against another copy, under half of the missing clones reflect an unresolved V gene, and the others are unexplained. This sample holds about 190,000 clones; approximately 70% were observed only once. Less than 2% of the sample comes from the top ten. The source material was PBMCs. The receptors here all came from a woman in her twenties or thirties in good health and CMV-seronegative.

The chain recombines TRBV11-2 with TRBJ2-3; 9 bases are a match to TRBD2. Germline V gives CDR1 SGHAT, CDR2 FQNNGV. CDR3 size: 15 residues. V lost 3 bases and J lost 1; bases outside the gene matches: 2. This chain's CDR3 is CASSFSGSGTDTQYF. DNA of the CDR3: TGTGCCAGCAGCTTTAGCGGGAGCGGCACAGATACGCAGTATTTT. The full variable domain, its missing parts supplied by reference TRBV11-2 and TRBJ2-3, is EAGVAQSPRYKIIEKRQSVAFWCNPISGHATLYWYQQILGQGPKLLIQFQNNGVVDDSQLPKDRFSAERLKGVDSTLKIQPAKLEDSAVYLCASSFSGSGTDTQYFGPGTRLTVL.

This clone has ten or more counts. The same CDR3 arises from other DNA sequences in this sample as well. This chain joins TRBV29-1 and TRBJ1-2; 8 positions match TRBD1. Germline V gene sequence: CDR1 SQVTM, CDR2 ANQGSEA. The CDR3 runs to 12 residues. V lost 4 bases, J lost 5 bases, and 3 bases stayed unmatched. CDR3 nucleotide sequence: TGCAGCGTTGGGCAGGGGGCTTATGGCTACACCTTC. Translated, it gives CSVGQGAYGYTF.

The gene calls are TRBV7-9 and TRBJ2-4, with TRBD2 matching 7 bases. V lost 1 base and J lost 1; bases outside the gene matches: 4. The CDR3 length is 16 residues. Germline V gene sequence: CDR1 SEHNR, CDR2 FQNEAQ (reference sequence). CDR3 residues: CASSLDGRGAKNIQYF. DNA of the CDR3: TGTGCCAGCAGCTTAGATGGGCGGGGGGCCAAAAACATTCAGTACTTC.

This chain links TRBV19 with TRBJ1-4, with a possible D match to TRBD1 (6 bases). Trimming removed 4 bases from V and 5 bases from J, with 14 bases in between. This CDR3 region has 15 residues. The V gene's germline CDR1 is LNHDA and CDR2 SQIVND (reference sequence). CDR3 nucleotides: TGTGCCAGTAGTACCGTGGGGGCCCCAAATGAAAAACTGTTTTTT. It specifies CASSTVGAPNEKLFF.

CDR3 nucleotide sequence: TGTGCCAGCAGCGACGGGACTAGCGGCACAGATACGCAGTATTTT. Translated: CASSDGTSGTDTQYF. The chain has TRBV5-4 and TRBJ2-3, with 10 bases fitting TRBD2. Germline loops: CDR1 SGHNT, CDR2 YYREEE (reference sequence). The CDR3 runs to 15 residues. The V and J ends lost 4 bases and 1 base, in that order; junction bases with no gene match: 3.

This rearrangement joins TRBV29-1 to TRBJ2-3; D is perhaps TRBD1 (6 bases). The CDR3 extends over 13 amino acids. From germline, CDR1 is SQVTM and CDR2 ANQGSEA. V gave up 6 bases and J gave up 2 bases, with 12 bases separating them. CDR3 residues: CSVGQGPTDTQYF. The CDR3 DNA reads as TGCAGCGTGGGCCAGGGGCCCACAGATACGCAGTATTTT.

The CDR3: CASSLRAGTANTGELFF. Here the CDR3 DNA reads TGTGCCAGCAGCCTTCGGGCGGGGACCGCGAACACCGGGGAGCTGTTTTTT. This chain joins TRBV7-8 and TRBJ2-2, with D possibly being TRBD2 (6 bases). Germline V lookup: CDR1 SGHVS, CDR2 FQNEAQ. Trimming removed 5 bases at V and 0 bases at J, with 16 bases between. There are 17 residues in the CDR3. Supplemented by reference TRBV7-8 and TRBJ2-2, the full variable domain reads GAGVSQSPRYKVAKRGQDVALRCDPISGHVSLFWYQQALGQGPEFLTYFQNEAQLDKSGLPSDRFFAERPEGSVSTLKIQRTQQEDSAVYLCASSLRAGTANTGELFFGEGSRLTVL.

This chain links TRBV19 with TRBJ2-5; D is undetermined. CDR1 LNHDA and CDR2 SQIVND come from the germline V gene (reference sequence). This CDR3 has 14 amino acids. Trimming cost V 1 base and J 2 bases, with 8 bases left between them. The CDR3 loop is CASSIGVLQETQYF. The CDR3 region has the DNA TGTGCCAGTAGTATAGGTGTACTACAAGAGACCCAGTACTTC.

The gene calls are TRBV4-1 and TRBJ1-2; possibly TRBD1 for D (5 bases). Germline CDR1 is MGHRA and CDR2 is YSYEKL. This CDR3 has 16 residues. With 5 bases removed from V and 4 bases from J, the gap between germline ends came to 20 bases. CDR3 DNA: TGCGCCAGCAGCGCCCTTTGGCTGGGGGAGGGCTATGGCTACACCTTC. The encoded protein is CASSALWLGEGYGYTF.

This sequence joins TRBV2 and TRBJ2-1, with TRBD2 matching 10 bases. CDR3 length equals 17 residues. Germline V CDR1 and CDR2: SNHLY, FYNNEI. V lost 5 bases, J lost 5 bases, and 12 bases stayed unmatched. CDR3 region: CASSRKISGGADNEQFF. CDR3 DNA sequence: TGTGCCAGCAGTCGGAAAATAAGCGGGGGGGCTGACAATGAGCAGTTCTTC.